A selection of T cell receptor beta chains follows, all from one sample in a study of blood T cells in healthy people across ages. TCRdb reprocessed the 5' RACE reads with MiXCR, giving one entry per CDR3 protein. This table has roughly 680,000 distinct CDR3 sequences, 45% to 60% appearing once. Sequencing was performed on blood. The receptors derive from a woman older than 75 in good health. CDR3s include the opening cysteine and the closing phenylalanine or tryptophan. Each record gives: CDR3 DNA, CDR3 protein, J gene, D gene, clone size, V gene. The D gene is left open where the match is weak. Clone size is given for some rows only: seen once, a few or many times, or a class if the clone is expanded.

DNA: TGTGCCAGCAGCTCGATCAGCGGCAGCACAGATACGCAGTATTTT; CDR3: CASSSISGSTDTQYF; J: TRBJ2-3; D: .; size: many; V: TRBV7-9
DNA: TGTGCCAGCAGTTTAAGACGTAGGGATGAGCAGTTCTTC; CDR3: CASSLRRRDEQFF; J: TRBJ2-1; D: .; size: .; V: TRBV27
DNA: TGCAGTGCTAGAGATGGGTCAGGGGATGAGCAGTTCTTC; CDR3: CSARDGSGDEQFF; J: TRBJ2-1; D: .; size: .; V: TRBV20-1
DNA: TGCAGCGTTGCCGGGGGGGAGGCTAGCGGGAAAACTGAGCAGTACTTC; CDR3: CSVAGGEASGKTEQYF; J: TRBJ2-5; D: TRBD2; size: .; V: TRBV29-1
DNA: TGTGCCAGCAGTGAGGCGGTGCCGAGCTCCTACAATGAGCAGTTCTTC; CDR3: CASSEAVPSSYNEQFF; J: TRBJ2-1; D: .; size: many; V: TRBV2
DNA: TGTGCCAGCAGCCCGGAAAGGAGCGGGTTAGGGTCTGAGCAGTACTTC; CDR3: CASSPERSGLGSEQYF; J: TRBJ2-5; D: .; size: .; V: TRBV7-7
DNA: TGCGCCAGCAGCTTAGGCTCTACCCAAGAGACCCAGTTCTTC; CDR3: CASSLGSTQETQFF; J: TRBJ2-1; D: .; size: .; V: TRBV5-1
DNA: TGCGCCAGCAGCTTGGGATTCCGGGACAGAGGGACGGAAGAGCAGTTCTTC; CDR3: CASSLGFRDRGTEEQFF; J: TRBJ2-1; D: TRBD1; size: .; V: TRBV5-1
DNA: TGCAGTGCCCGGCGCGCGACTAGCACAGATACGCAGTATTTT; CDR3: CSARRATSTDTQYF; J: TRBJ2-3; D: .; size: many; V: TRBV20-1
DNA: TGCAGTGCTGACACGGGTCTTAACCCACACAATGAGCAGTACTTC; CDR3: CSADTGLNPHNEQYF; J: TRBJ2-5; D: .; size: .; V: TRBV20-1
DNA: TGCAGTGCTAGAGATATAATCGGGAGACTGTCGTACGAGCAGTACTTC; CDR3: CSARDIIGRLSYEQYF; J: TRBJ2-7; D: .; size: few; V: TRBV20-1
DNA: TGTGCCAGCAGTACCCCCATAGCGGGGGGAGGGGAGACCCAGTACTTC; CDR3: CASSTPIAGGGETQYF; J: TRBJ2-5; D: TRBD2; size: .; V: TRBV6-5
DNA: TGCAGCGTGGCAGCTGAGAATGAAAAACTGTTTTTT; CDR3: CSVAAENEKLFF; J: TRBJ1-4; D: .; size: .; V: TRBV29-1
DNA: TGTGCCAGCAGCCAGGAGAGATACGGGCAGTTCTTC; CDR3: CASSQERYGQFF; J: TRBJ2-1; D: .; size: many; V: TRBV3-1
DNA: TGTGCCAGCAGTTTTAGCTTAAGGGCAGGGGGCAGCTCTGGGGCCAACGTCCTGACTTTC; CDR3: CASSFSLRAGGSSGANVLTF; J: TRBJ2-6; D: TRBD1; size: .; V: TRBV12-3/TRBV12-4
DNA: TGTGCCAGCAGTACAGGGGGCCCTAATGAAAAACTGTTTTTT; CDR3: CASSTGGPNEKLFF; J: TRBJ1-4; D: TRBD1; size: .; V: TRBV28
DNA: TGCAGTGCGCGAGAGGGCCTGATCTACGAGCAGTACTTC; CDR3: CSAREGLIYEQYF; J: TRBJ2-7; D: .; size: many; V: TRBV20-1
DNA: TGCGCCAGCAGCTTGCTCAGGTTCTCTGGAAACACCATATATTTT; CDR3: CASSLLRFSGNTIYF; J: TRBJ1-3; D: .; size: few; V: TRBV5-1
DNA: TGTGCCAGCAGCACCGGCGGGGGATCCTACAATGAGCAGTTCTTC; CDR3: CASSTGGGSYNEQFF; J: TRBJ2-1; D: TRBD2; size: few; V: TRBV6-2/TRBV6-3
DNA: TGTGCCATCACCGGGAGTAGCGAAGCTTTCTTT; CDR3: CAITGSSEAFF; J: TRBJ1-1; D: .; size: once; V: TRBV27
DNA: TGTGCCAGCAGCTTGGGCAGGGTGGACAATGAGCAGTTCTTC; CDR3: CASSLGRVDNEQFF; J: TRBJ2-1; D: .; size: many; V: TRBV5-5
DNA: TGTGCCAGCTTGAGCGCGTTTAGGGGAATCGGCGAGCAGTTCTTC; CDR3: CASLSAFRGIGEQFF; J: TRBJ2-1; D: .; size: few; V: TRBV2
DNA: TGTGCCAGCAGCCAAGAAAGGGGAGGCTATGGCTACACCTTC; CDR3: CASSQERGGYGYTF; J: TRBJ1-2; D: .; size: .; V: TRBV3-1
DNA: TGCAGCGTTCTGCCGGGCAGTGGGGCCACTGAAGCTTTCTTT; CDR3: CSVLPGSGATEAFF; J: TRBJ1-1; D: .; size: .; V: TRBV29-1
DNA: TGCGCCAGCAGCCAAGATTCCAGGGGTAGGGAGCAGTACTTC; CDR3: CASSQDSRGREQYF; J: TRBJ2-4; D: .; size: .; V: TRBV4-1
DNA: TGTGCCAGCACCACACTAGCGGGAGGGCGCCCTTCCTACAATGAGCAGTTCTTC; CDR3: CASTTLAGGRPSYNEQFF; J: TRBJ2-1; D: TRBD2; size: many; V: TRBV3-1
DNA: TGCAGTGCTGGGGACGCCCACTCTGGGGCCAACGTCCTGACTTTC; CDR3: CSAGDAHSGANVLTF; J: TRBJ2-6; D: .; size: many; V: TRBV20-1
DNA: TGCGCCAGCAGCCAAGATTGGGGACGGAGCACGCAAGAGACCCAGTACTTC; CDR3: CASSQDWGRSTQETQYF; J: TRBJ2-5; D: .; size: .; V: TRBV4-1
DNA: TGCAGCGTTGCGGACTCGGGCAGTTACGAGCAGTACTTC; CDR3: CSVADSGSYEQYF; J: TRBJ2-7; D: .; size: few; V: TRBV29-1
DNA: TGTGCCACCCAGAGGGACACAGATACGCAGTATTTT; CDR3: CATQRDTDTQYF; J: TRBJ2-3; D: .; size: many; V: TRBV5-6
DNA: TGTGCCAGCAGTCAACAAGAGAGAGGCTACGAGCAGTACTTC; CDR3: CASSQQERGYEQYF; J: TRBJ2-7; D: .; size: many; V: TRBV6-5
DNA: TGTGCCAGCAGCGTATTGACAGGGCGATTGAACACTGAAGCTTTCTTT; CDR3: CASSVLTGRLNTEAFF; J: TRBJ1-1; D: TRBD1; size: many; V: TRBV9
DNA: TGTGCCAGCAGTTTATCGGGGGTGGATGAGCAGTTCTTC; CDR3: CASSLSGVDEQFF; J: TRBJ2-1; D: .; size: .; V: TRBV28
DNA: TGTGCCAGCAGCTTAGCGCCGGCAGGAACTACCTACGAGCAGTACTTC; CDR3: CASSLAPAGTTYEQYF; J: TRBJ2-7; D: .; size: .; V: TRBV7-2
DNA: TGTGCCAGCAGCCAAGGTCCCGTTAGGACAGGGAGAAGTGAAGAGCAGTACTTC; CDR3: CASSQGPVRTGRSEEQYF; J: TRBJ2-5; D: TRBD1; size: .; V: TRBV3-1
DNA: TGTGCCAGCAGCCCGAGCATAAGCGGGATCCAAGAGACCCAGTACTTC; CDR3: CASSPSISGIQETQYF; J: TRBJ2-5; D: TRBD2; size: .; V: TRBV7-2
DNA: TGTGCCAGTAGTTCCCATGAAGACTCCTACAATGAGCAGTACTTC; CDR3: CASSSHEDSYNEQYF; J: TRBJ2-7; D: .; size: .; V: TRBV19
DNA: TGTGCCAGCAGCCCGACAGCCCAGCATTTT; CDR3: CASSPTAQHF; J: TRBJ1-5; D: .; size: .; V: TRBV6-6
DNA: TGCGCCAGCAGGCGTCGACCAGGGCCCACTGAAGCTTTCTTT; CDR3: CASRRRPGPTEAFF; J: TRBJ1-1; D: .; size: once; V: TRBV5-1
DNA: TGCAGTGCTAGAGAAGTAGGGAGGGGGAACACTGAAGCTTTCTTT; CDR3: CSAREVGRGNTEAFF; J: TRBJ1-1; D: .; size: few; V: TRBV20-1
DNA: TGTGCCAGCAGTCCGCTTCCCGGACAGGGCCCCACAGATACGCAGTATTTT; CDR3: CASSPLPGQGPTDTQYF; J: TRBJ2-3; D: TRBD1; size: .; V: TRBV27
DNA: TGTGCCAGCAGCTACAGCAGGGGCAATCAGCCCCAGCATTTT; CDR3: CASSYSRGNQPQHF; J: TRBJ1-5; D: .; size: .; V: TRBV7-2
DNA: TGTGCCATCAGTGAGTGGGGAACAAATCAGCCCCAGCATTTT; CDR3: CAISEWGTNQPQHF; J: TRBJ1-5; D: .; size: .; V: TRBV10-3
DNA: TGTGCCAGCAGCTTGGATGGACTACCGCACCGGGAGCTGTTTTTT; CDR3: CASSLDGLPHRELFF; J: TRBJ2-2; D: .; size: .; V: TRBV5-5
DNA: TGTGCCACCAGCAGAGTGGGGGGGTATTACAATGAGCAGTTCTTC; CDR3: CATSRVGGYYNEQFF; J: TRBJ2-1; D: TRBD2; size: many; V: TRBV15
DNA: TGTGCCAGCAGTTTTCAGGGGTCGGGTCAGGAGCTGTTTTTT; CDR3: CASSFQGSGQELFF; J: TRBJ2-2; D: .; size: .; V: TRBV12-3/TRBV12-4
DNA: TGCGCCAGCCATCTTGGAGCGGGGGGACGAGGTGAGCAGTTCTTC; CDR3: CASHLGAGGRGEQFF; J: TRBJ2-1; D: TRBD2; size: .; V: TRBV5-1
DNA: TGTGCCAGCAGCTTATTGCCAGGGGGCGCTGGGGCCAACGTCCTGACTTTC; CDR3: CASSLLPGGAGANVLTF; J: TRBJ2-6; D: TRBD1; size: .; V: TRBV7-2
DNA: TGTGCCAGCAGCTTGCAGGGAATGTCACCCCTCCACTTT; CDR3: CASSLQGMSPLHF; J: TRBJ1-6; D: .; size: .; V: TRBV11-2
DNA: TGTGCCAGCAGCTTAAATCCAGCTGCAACTAATGAAAAACTGTTTTTT; CDR3: CASSLNPAATNEKLFF; J: TRBJ1-4; D: .; size: few; V: TRBV7-2
DNA: TGTGCCAGCAGTCCTCAGGCAAGATACAATGAGCAGTTCTTC; CDR3: CASSPQARYNEQFF; J: TRBJ2-1; D: .; size: .; V: TRBV27
DNA: TGTGCCATCAGTGAAGCCGGGACAGGGAAATTCATGGCCTACGAGCAGTACTTC; CDR3: CAISEAGTGKFMAYEQYF; J: TRBJ2-7; D: TRBD1; size: many; V: TRBV10-3
DNA: TGTGCCAGCAGCCATCCGGGACAGTCCTACGAGCAGTACTTC; CDR3: CASSHPGQSYEQYF; J: TRBJ2-7; D: TRBD1; size: many; V: TRBV16
DNA: TGTGCCAGCAGTCCTACCCCCTGGACCCAGTACTTC; CDR3: CASSPTPWTQYF; J: TRBJ2-5; D: .; size: .; V: TRBV3-1
DNA: TGCAGTGCTAGCGGGGGGCACTGGAGTGGGGCCAATGAGCAGTTCTTC; CDR3: CSASGGHWSGANEQFF; J: TRBJ2-1; D: .; size: .; V: TRBV20-1